This T cell receptor beta chain emerged from a study of spatial heterogeneity in lung cancer. Study conclusions and caveats: Of tumor T cells, an estimated coverage of around 6.3% was reached for alpha chains and about 14% for beta chains. One measure, the expanded intratumoral alpha and beta TCR count, tracked tumor mutation counts. The counts of expanded TCRs, ubiquitous and regional, tracked ubiquitous and regional nonsynonymous mutations, respectively.

Regarding time point: sample taken at primary tumor resection. The authors sequenced whole RNA from tumor, nontumor lung or frozen PBMC without sorting. In its sample, this clonotype was seen many times. Its antigen is undetermined. Every TCR cDNA molecule bore a unique molecular identifier. TCRdb re-called the 5' RACE reads through MiXCR, storing one row per CDR3 protein. The sample has about 22,000 distinct CDR3 sequences, just under 9% seen once. The sequences come from lung tumor tissue, collected at surgery. This receptor was obtained from a male donor with early-stage non-small cell lung cancer.

CDR3 coding DNA: TGTGCCAGCATCCCCAGTTGGGGCTCCTACGAGCAGTACTTC. As protein: CASIPSWGSYEQYF. This chain uses TRBV7-9 with TRBJ2-7; D remains unclear. Between the trimmed V and J ends, which lost 7 bases and 0 bases, there was a span of 13 bases. The CDR3 runs 14 residues. Germline values: CDR1 SEHNR, CDR2 FQNEAQ (reference sequence).